This entry describes one T cell receptor (beta chain). Its matching antigen is unknown. This record belongs to a study of cytomegalovirus exposure and HLA in healthy donors. General study findings and limits: Presence/absence analyses assumed roughly uniform sequencing depth across donors. CMV serostatus was the only immune exposure information that was available.

PCR involved 60 Vbeta and 13 Jbeta primers. The data were produced by immunoSEQ multiplex PCR, yet TCRdb's version contains in-frame clones alone and is incomplete. Its listing shows around 60,000 clones. The clonotype was recovered from a woman younger than 30 in good health and CMV-seronegative. The specimen was PBMCs.

CDR3 region: CASLAGGFSNQPQHF. The CDR3 DNA is TGTGCCAGCTTGGCAGGGGGTTTTAGCAATCAGCCCCAGCATTTT. The chain combines TRBV5-6 with TRBJ1-5; 7 bases fit TRBD1. This CDR3 is built from 15 residues. Germline V gives CDR1 SGHDT, CDR2 YYEEEE. The J segment lost 0 bases and the V segment lost 7 bases, leaving 7 bases of the junction unmatched.